A selection of T cell receptor beta chains follows, all from one sample in a study of OX40 agonist ivuxolimab in advanced cancers. Profiling relied on immunoSEQ multiplex PCR, and the TCRdb table lists in-frame clones only, not all of them. The sample consists of roughly 48,000 clones, over 60% of them appearing once. The input for sequencing was CD4+ or CD8+ T cells sorted from blood, taken in a trial of the OX40 agonist ivuxolimab. Receptor source: an adult with an advanced solid tumor such as melanoma, head and neck, liver or kidney cancer. The CDR3 runs from the conserved cysteine through the conserved F or W. The D gene is left open where the match is weak. Some rows have no size entry. The others give once, few or many, or a class for an expanded clone.

TRBJ1-2	TRBV18	TRBD1	NA	CASSPLTGEGYTF
TRBJ2-2	TRBV7-2	TRBD2	NA	CASSLSGRGTGELFF
TRBJ1-1	TRBV5-1	TRBD1	once	CASSLAGGGTEAFF
TRBJ2-1	TRBV5-1	TRBD2	NA	CASSWPEGGFEQFF
TRBJ2-3	TRBV2	TRBD1	NA	CASSANRGDTQYF
TRBJ2-7	TRBV27	TRBD2	NA	CASSSEPGLANGHEQYF
TRBJ2-6	TRBV18	TRBD1	NA	CASSPTPTGGISGANVLTF
TRBJ2-5	TRBV7-2	NA	NA	CASSSPGQQETQYF
TRBJ2-1	TRBV19	TRBD2	NA	CASSTTSGRAGEQFF
TRBJ2-1	TRBV5-1	TRBD2	NA	CASSLGLAGGPNEQFF
TRBJ2-3	TRBV30	NA	NA	CAWRPGAGTQYF
TRBJ2-5	TRBV4-3	TRBD1	few	CASSQGTGQETQYF
TRBJ1-2	TRBV29-1	NA	NA	CSVERPGSDNYGYTF
TRBJ1-4	TRBV6-1	TRBD1	NA	CASSRPQGAEKLFF
TRBJ2-3	TRBV5-4	NA	NA	CASSLEPTDTQYF
TRBJ2-4	TRBV5-1	NA	NA	CASSLGDGNIQYF
TRBJ1-5	TRBV18	NA	NA	CASSPGQDQPQHF
TRBJ2-7	TRBV29-1	TRBD2	NA	CSVRLAGSGEQYF
TRBJ1-3	TRBV21-1	NA	NA	CASRFCRRSGNTIYF
TRBJ2-4	TRBV7-2	NA	NA	CASSNGGLAKNIQYF
TRBJ1-1	TRBV11-2	NA	few	CASSLVGSTTEAFF
TRBJ2-5	TRBV6-1	NA	NA	CAGKGGETQYF
TRBJ2-1	TRBV4-3	TRBD2	NA	CASSRRAGGIPDEQFF
TRBJ1-3	TRBV5-7	NA	NA	CASSLERPRSSGNTIYF
TRBJ1-1	TRBV21-1	NA	once	CASSKETGAQHTEAFF
TRBJ2-3	TRBV25-1	NA	NA	CASSRDFADTQYF
TRBJ2-5	TRBV11-2	NA	few	CASSFTGTETQYF
TRBJ1-2	TRBV13	NA	NA	CASSPRSPSYGYTF
TRBJ2-3	TRBV5-6	TRBD1	NA	CASSLDRGYTDTQYF
TRBJ1-1	TRBV7-6	NA	NA	CASSLTSNTEAFF
TRBJ2-1	TRBV2	TRBD2	once	CASSTYRLAVRQSSYNEQFF
TRBJ2-3	TRBV18	NA	NA	CASSPSGGADTQYF
TRBJ1-2	TRBV14	NA	few	CASSQGGLDGYGYTF
TRBJ2-7	TRBV18	NA	once	CASSPSGAYYEQYF
TRBJ1-1	TRBV7-9	NA	NA	CASSLGSGPTEAFF
TRBJ1-2	TRBV4-3	NA	NA	CASSQFQGDGYTF
TRBJ1-5	TRBV18	NA	NA	CASSIESNQPQHF
TRBJ2-1	TRBV19	NA	NA	CASNSRSYNEQFF
TRBJ1-4	TRBV5-1	TRBD1	once	CASSPGQSEKLFF
TRBJ2-5	TRBV5-1	NA	NA	CASSLSGRERGQETQYF
TRBJ2-1	TRBV7-8	NA	NA	CASSLEAINSYNEQFF
TRBJ1-5	TRBV4-2	TRBD1	once	CASSRDRGGNQPQHF
TRBJ2-6	TRBV2	NA	NA	CASSSLSGANVLTF
TRBJ2-3	TRBV30	TRBD2	NA	CGSGRVADTQYF
TRBJ2-5	TRBV6-5	NA	NA	CASSRRYRVQETQYF